This T cell receptor beta chain was identified during a study of blood T cell repertoires in COVID-19. Background on the study: PBMCs, B-cell-depleted T cells, or T cells were the source of the cDNA or gDNA that made up the material.

Seattle's cohort entered during active infection and was followed longitudinally. The data were produced by immunoSEQ multiplex PCR, yet TCRdb's version contains in-frame clones alone and is incomplete. The profile covers over 450,000 clones, with roughly 91% appearing a single time and about 8.2% taken by the ten largest. CDR1 is SGHTS, CDR2 YDEGEE, per germline. V was clipped by 4 bases and J by 3 bases, with 13 bases between them. The CDR3 has 14 residues. The sequenced material came from peripheral blood. The chain combines TRBV5-8 with TRBJ2-5; the D gene is possibly TRBD1 (6 bases). The TCR sequence derives from a woman aged 45-59 years with COVID-19, enrolled during active disease. In DNA form, the CDR3 reads TGTGCCAGCAGCCCTACAGGGTTCGAAGAGACCCAGTACTTC. This sequence encodes CASSPTGFEETQYF. Full variable domain (remainder filled in from reference TRBV5-8 and TRBJ2-5): EAGVTQSPTHLIKTRGQQATLRCSPISGHTSVYWYQQALGLGLQFLLWYDEGEERNRGNFPPRFSGRQFPNYSSELNVNALELEDSALYLCASSPTGFEETQYFGPGTRLLVL.